This T cell receptor beta chain is from a study of human T cells and chemical hapten exposure. This clonotype occurred a few times. Time point in this sample: patch test 2, 6 weeks after DPC sensitization. As for treatment: therapeutic diphenylcyclopropenone sensitization with weekly scalp DPC. The library gave individual cDNA molecules unique molecular identifiers. TCRdb re-derived calls from the RACE reads in MiXCR, one entry per CDR3 protein. The sample records just over 350,000 distinct CDR3 sequences, under 6.5% being singletons. The source is a woman aged 18 to 35 with alopecia areata. Some clones in this sample may be carry-over from other donors' samples. The source was whole blood, collected in connection with sensitization to the hapten diphenylcyclopropenone (DPC).

The CDR3 DNA reads as TGTGCCAGCAGTTTATCGACAGGGTTCCTGGCAGATACGCAGTATTTT. Protein: CASSLSTGFLADTQYF. V usage is TRBV27 and J usage is TRBJ2-3; 7 nucleotides agree with TRBD1. Germline V lookup: CDR1 MNHEY, CDR2 SMNVEV (reference sequence). The junction had 7 bases not matched to a gene; V was cut back by 0 bases and J by 4 bases. This CDR3 has 16 residues.